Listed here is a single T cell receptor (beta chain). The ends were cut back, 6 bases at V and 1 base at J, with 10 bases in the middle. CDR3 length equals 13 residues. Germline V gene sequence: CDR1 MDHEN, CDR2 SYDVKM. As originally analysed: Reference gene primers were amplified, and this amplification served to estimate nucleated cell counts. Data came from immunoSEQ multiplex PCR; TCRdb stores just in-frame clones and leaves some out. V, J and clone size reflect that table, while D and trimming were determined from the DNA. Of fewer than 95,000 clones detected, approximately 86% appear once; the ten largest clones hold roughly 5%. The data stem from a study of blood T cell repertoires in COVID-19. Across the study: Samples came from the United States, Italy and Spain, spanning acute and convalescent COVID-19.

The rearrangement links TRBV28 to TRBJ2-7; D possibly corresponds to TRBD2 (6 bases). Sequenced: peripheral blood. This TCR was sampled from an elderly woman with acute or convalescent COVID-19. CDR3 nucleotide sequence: TGTGCCAGCAGCGGAGGGAGGTCCTACGAGCAGTACTTC. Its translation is CASSGGRSYEQYF. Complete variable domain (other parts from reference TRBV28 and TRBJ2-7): DVKVTQSSRYLVKRTGEKVFLECVQDMDHENMFWYRQDPGLGLRLIYFSYDVKMKEKGDIPEGYSVSREKKERFSLILESASTNQTSMYLCASSGGRSYEQYFGPGTRLTVT.